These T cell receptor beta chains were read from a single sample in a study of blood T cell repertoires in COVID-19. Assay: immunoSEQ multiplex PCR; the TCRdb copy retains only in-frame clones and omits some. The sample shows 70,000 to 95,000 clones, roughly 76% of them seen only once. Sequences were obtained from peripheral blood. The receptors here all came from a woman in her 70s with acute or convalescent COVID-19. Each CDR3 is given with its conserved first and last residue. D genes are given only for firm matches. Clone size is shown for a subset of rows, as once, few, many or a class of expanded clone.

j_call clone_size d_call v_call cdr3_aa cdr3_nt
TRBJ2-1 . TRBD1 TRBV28 CASGTGGPNEQFF TGTGCCTCCGGGACAGGGGGCCCCAATGAGCAGTTCTTC
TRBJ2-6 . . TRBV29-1 CSVAAGSSGANVLTF TGCAGCGTTGCAGCGGGCAGCTCTGGGGCCAACGTCCTGACTTTC
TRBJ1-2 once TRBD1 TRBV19 CASAPGVGGGYGYTF TGTGCCAGTGCCCCCGGGGTAGGGGGCGGCTATGGCTACACCTTC
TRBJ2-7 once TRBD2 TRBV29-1 CSVVVTSGYEQYF TGCAGCGTTGTTGTGACTAGCGGCTACGAGCAGTACTTC
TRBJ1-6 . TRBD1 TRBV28 CASSSIPGGSSPLHF TGTGCCAGCAGTTCCATACCAGGGGGGAGCTCACCCCTCCACTTT
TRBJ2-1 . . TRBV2 CASSVQGGKIDEQFF TGTGCCAGCAGTGTCCAGGGGGGTAAGATAGATGAGCAGTTCTTC
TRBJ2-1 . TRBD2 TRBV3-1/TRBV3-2 CASSPGTSGLYNEQFF TGTGCCAGCAGCCCCGGGACTAGCGGCCTGTACAATGAGCAGTTCTTC
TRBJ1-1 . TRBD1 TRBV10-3 CAITIGQGNTEAFF TGTGCCATCACCATCGGACAGGGAAACACTGAAGCTTTCTTT
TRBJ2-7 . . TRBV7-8 CASSEVGAGYEQYF TGTGCCAGCAGCGAAGTGGGAGCCGGATACGAGCAGTACTTC
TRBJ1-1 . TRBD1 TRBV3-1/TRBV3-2 CASSFSTGGTEAFF TGTGCCAGCAGCTTCTCCACAGGGGGCACTGAAGCTTTCTTT
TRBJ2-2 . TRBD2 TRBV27 CASSLGRGPGELFF TGTGCCAGCAGTTTGGGGAGGGGCCCCGGGGAGCTGTTTTTT
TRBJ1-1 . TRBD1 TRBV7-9 CASSLVQGRTEAFF TGTGCCAGCAGCTTAGTACAGGGGAGGACTGAAGCTTTCTTT
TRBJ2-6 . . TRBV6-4 CASKLEASGANVLTF TGTGCCAGCAAACTAGAGGCCTCTGGGGCCAACGTCCTGACTTTC